The T cell receptor beta chain described here comes from a study of OX40 agonist ivuxolimab in advanced cancers. CDR3 size: 14 residues. J lost 5 bases, V lost 5 bases, and 7 bases had no gene match. The germline V gene encodes CDR1 SGHTA and CDR2 FQGNSA. The protocol was immunoSEQ multiplex PCR, while the TCRdb copy is restricted to in-frame clones and leaves out a portion. The sample has about 79,000 clones, 70% to 85% seen once. The source is an adult with an advanced solid tumor such as melanoma, head and neck, liver or kidney cancer. Specimen: CD4+ or CD8+ T cells sorted from blood, collected in a trial of the OX40 agonist ivuxolimab. The V gene is TRBV7-2, the J gene TRBJ2-5, with 8 nucleotides matching TRBD1. CDR3 nucleotides: TGTGCCAGCAGCCTAAACAGGGGGAGGGAGACCCAGTACTTC. It codes for CASSLNRGRETQYF.